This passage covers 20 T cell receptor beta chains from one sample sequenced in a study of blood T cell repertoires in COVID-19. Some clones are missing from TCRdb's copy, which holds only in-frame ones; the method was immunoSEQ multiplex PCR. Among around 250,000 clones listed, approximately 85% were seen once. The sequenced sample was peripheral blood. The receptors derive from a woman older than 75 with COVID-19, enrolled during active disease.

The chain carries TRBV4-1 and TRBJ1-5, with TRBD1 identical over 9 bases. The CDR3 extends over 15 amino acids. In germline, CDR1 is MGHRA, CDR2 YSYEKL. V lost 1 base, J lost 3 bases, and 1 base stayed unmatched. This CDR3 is CASSQGQGVNQPQHF. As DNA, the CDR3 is TGCGCCAGCAGCCAAGGACAGGGGGTCAATCAGCCCCAGCATTTT.

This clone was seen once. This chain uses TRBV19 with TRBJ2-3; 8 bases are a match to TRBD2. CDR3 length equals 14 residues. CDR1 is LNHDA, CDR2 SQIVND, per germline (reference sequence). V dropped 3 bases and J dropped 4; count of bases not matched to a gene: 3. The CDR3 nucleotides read TGTGCCAGTAGTATCGGACTAGCACCAGATACGCAGTATTTT. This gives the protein CASSIGLAPDTQYF.

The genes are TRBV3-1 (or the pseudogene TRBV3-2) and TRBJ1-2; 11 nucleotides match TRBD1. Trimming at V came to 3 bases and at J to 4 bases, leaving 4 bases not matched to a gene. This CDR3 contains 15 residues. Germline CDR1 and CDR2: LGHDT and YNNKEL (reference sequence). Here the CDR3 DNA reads TGTGCCAGCAGCCACGGACAGGGGGCGAGCTATGGCTACACCTTC. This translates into CASSHGQGASYGYTF.

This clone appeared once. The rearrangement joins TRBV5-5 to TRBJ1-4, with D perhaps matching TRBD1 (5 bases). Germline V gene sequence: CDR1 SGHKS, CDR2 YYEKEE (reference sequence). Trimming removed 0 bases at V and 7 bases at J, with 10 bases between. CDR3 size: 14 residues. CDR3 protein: CASSLEGAGEKLFF. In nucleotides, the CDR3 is TGTGCCAGCAGCTTGGAAGGGGCTGGTGAAAAACTGTTTTTT.

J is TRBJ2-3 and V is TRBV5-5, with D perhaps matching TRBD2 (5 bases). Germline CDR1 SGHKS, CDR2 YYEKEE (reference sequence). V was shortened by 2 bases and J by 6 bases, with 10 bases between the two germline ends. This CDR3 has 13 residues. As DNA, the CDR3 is TGTGCCAGCAGCTTTGCGGGTGAGGATACGCAGTATTTT. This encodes CASSFAGEDTQYF.

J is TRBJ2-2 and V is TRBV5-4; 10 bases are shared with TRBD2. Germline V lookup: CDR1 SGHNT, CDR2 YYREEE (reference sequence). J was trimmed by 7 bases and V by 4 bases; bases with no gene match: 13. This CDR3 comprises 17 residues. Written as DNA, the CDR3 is TGTGCCAGCAGCCCGGGGGGGGCTAGCGGGGGAATCGGGGAGCTGTTTTTT. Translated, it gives CASSPGGASGGIGELFF.

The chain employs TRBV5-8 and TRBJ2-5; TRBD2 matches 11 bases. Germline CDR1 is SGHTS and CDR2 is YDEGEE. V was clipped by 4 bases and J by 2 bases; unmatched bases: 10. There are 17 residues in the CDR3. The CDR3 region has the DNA TGTGCCAGCAGCGGGGGGACTAGCGGAAATACTCAAGAGACCCAGTACTTC. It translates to CASSGGTSGNTQETQYF. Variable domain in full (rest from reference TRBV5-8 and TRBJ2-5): EAGVTQSPTHLIKTRGQQATLRCSPISGHTSVYWYQQALGLGLQFLLWYDEGEERNRGNFPPRFSGRQFPNYSSELNVNALELEDSALYLCASSGGTSGNTQETQYFGPGTRLLVL.

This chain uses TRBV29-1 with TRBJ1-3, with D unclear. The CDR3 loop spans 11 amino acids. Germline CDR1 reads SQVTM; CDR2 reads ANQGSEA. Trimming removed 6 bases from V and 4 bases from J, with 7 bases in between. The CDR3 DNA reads TGCAGCGTGGGCCTGGGAAACACCATATATTTT. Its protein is CSVGLGNTIYF. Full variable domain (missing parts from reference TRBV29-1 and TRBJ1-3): SAVISQKPSRDICQRGTSLTIQCQVDSQVTMMFWYRQQPGQSLTLIATANQGSEATYESGFVIDKFPISRPNLTFSTLTVSNMSPEDSSIYLCSVGLGNTIYFGEGSWLTVV.

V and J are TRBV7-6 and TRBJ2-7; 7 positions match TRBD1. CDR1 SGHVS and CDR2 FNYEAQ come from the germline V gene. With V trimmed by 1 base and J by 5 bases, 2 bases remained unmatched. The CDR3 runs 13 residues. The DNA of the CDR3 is TGTGCCAGCAGCTTAGGGGACAGAAACGAGCAGTACTTC. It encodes CASSLGDRNEQYF.

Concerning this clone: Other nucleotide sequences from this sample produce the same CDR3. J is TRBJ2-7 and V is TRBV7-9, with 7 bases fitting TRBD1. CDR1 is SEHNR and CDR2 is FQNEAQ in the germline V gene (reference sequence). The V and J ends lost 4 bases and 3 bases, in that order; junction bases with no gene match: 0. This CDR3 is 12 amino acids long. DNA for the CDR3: TGTGCCAGCAGCTGGGACAGCTACGAGCAGTACGTC. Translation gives CASSWDSYEQYV.

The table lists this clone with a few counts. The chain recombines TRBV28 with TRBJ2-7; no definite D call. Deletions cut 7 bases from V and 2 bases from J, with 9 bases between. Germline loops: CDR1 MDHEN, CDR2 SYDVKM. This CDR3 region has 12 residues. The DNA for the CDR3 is TGTGCCAGCACCCCGTCCCCCTACGAGCAGTACTTC. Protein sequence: CASTPSPYEQYF.

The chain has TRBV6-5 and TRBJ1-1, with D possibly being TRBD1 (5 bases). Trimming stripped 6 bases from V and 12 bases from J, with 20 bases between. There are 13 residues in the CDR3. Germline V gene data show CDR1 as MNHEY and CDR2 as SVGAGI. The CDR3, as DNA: TGTGCCAGCAGCCACCAACAGGTGCCCGATCCTTTCTTT. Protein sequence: CASSHQQVPDPFF.

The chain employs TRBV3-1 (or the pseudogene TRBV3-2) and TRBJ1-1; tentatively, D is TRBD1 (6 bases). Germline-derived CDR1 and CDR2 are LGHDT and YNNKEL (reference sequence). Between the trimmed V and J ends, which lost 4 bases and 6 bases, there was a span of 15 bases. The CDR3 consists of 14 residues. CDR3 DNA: TGTGCCAGCAGCCCTACGCTCAGGGGAGCTGAAGCTTTCTTT. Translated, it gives CASSPTLRGAEAFF.

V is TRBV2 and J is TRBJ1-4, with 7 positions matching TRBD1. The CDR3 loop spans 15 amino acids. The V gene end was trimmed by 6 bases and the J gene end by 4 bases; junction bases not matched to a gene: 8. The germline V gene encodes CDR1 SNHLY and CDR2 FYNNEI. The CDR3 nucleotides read TGTGCCAGCAGACGCTCCGGGACAGATAATGAAAAACTGTTTTTT. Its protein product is CASRRSGTDNEKLFF.

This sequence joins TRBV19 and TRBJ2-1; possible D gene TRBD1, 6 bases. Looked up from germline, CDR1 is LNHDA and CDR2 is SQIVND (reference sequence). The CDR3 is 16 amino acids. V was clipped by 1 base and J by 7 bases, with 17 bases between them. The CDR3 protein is CASSIGLIPTGNEQFF. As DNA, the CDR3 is TGTGCCAGTAGTATAGGCCTAATTCCTACAGGGAATGAGCAGTTCTTC.

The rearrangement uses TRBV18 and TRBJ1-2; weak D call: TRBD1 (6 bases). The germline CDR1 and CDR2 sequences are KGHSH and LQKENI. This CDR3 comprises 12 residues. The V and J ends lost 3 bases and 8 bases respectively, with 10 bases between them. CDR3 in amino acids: CASSPYREGYTF. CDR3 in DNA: TGTGCCAGCTCACCCTACAGGGAGGGCTACACCTTC.

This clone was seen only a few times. The CDR3 protein is CASSQDTGGTNEKLFF. CDR3 bases: TGCGCCAGCAGCCAGGACACGGGGGGAACTAATGAAAAACTGTTTTTT. The chain joins TRBV4-1 to TRBJ1-4, with D perhaps matching TRBD1 (5 bases). The CDR3 extends over 16 amino acids. Germline CDR1 is MGHRA and CDR2 is YSYEKL. V gave up 3 bases and J gave up 1 base, with 12 bases separating them.

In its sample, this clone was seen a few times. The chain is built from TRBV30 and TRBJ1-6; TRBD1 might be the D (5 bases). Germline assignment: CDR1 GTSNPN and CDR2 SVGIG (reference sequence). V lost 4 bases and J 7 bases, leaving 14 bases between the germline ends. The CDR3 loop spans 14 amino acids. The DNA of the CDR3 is TGTGCCTGGAATCCGAAGGGGCGAAATTCACCCCTCCACTTT. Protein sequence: CAWNPKGRNSPLHF.

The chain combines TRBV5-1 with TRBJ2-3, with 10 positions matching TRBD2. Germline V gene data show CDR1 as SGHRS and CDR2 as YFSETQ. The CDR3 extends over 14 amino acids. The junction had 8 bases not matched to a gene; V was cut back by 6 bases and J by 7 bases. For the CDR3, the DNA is TGCGCCAGCAAACTAGCGGGGTTAGCAAATACGCAGTATTTT. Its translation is CASKLAGLANTQYF.

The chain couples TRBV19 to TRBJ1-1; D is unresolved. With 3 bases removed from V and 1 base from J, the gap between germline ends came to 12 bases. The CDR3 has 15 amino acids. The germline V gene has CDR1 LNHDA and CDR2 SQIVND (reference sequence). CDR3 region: CASSMGGIGNTEAFF. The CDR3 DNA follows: TGTGCCAGTAGTATGGGAGGGATCGGGAACACTGAAGCTTTCTTT.